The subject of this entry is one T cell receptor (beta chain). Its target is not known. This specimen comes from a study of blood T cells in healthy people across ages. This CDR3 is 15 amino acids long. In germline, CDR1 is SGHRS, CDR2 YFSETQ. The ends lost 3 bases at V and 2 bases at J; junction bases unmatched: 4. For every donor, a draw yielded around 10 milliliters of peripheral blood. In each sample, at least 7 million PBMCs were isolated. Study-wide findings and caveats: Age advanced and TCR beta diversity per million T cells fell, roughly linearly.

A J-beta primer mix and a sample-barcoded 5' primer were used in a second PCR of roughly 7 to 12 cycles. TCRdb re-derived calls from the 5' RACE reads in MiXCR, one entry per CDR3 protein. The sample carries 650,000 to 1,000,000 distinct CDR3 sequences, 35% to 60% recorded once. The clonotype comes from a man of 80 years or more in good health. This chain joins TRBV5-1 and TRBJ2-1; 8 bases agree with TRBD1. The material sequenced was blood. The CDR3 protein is CASSYGQGPYNEQFF. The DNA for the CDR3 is TGCGCCAGCAGCTATGGACAGGGCCCCTACAATGAGCAGTTCTTC.